The 11 T cell receptor beta chains in this list originate from one sample, sequenced in a study of vaccination and CD4 T cells after COVID-19. At the Johns Hopkins FTIC core, DNA taken from cultured CD4+ T cells was sequenced by way of the Oncomine TCR Beta short-read assay. From the PCR reads, TCRdb called clonotypes with MiXCR, one entry per CDR3 protein. The sample contains under 20,000 distinct CDR3 sequences, 72% of which appear only once. These TCRs are of unknown antigen specificity. Treatment defined: roughly 11-day PBMC culture with coronavirus spike peptide pools or control peptides (ViraFEST assay). The sample comprised CD4+ T cells from blood, cultured in vitro. The receptors were sampled from a human donor who had recovered from COVID-19.

The chain is built from TRBV6-2 or TRBV6-3 and TRBJ2-7; possible D gene TRBD2, 6 bases. This CDR3 is built from 15 residues. Trimming removed 0 bases from V and 3 bases from J, with 12 bases in between. Germline CDR1 and CDR2: MNHEY and SVGEGT. CDR3 sequence reads: CASSYSEAGFYEQYF. The CDR3 nucleotides are TGTGCCAGCAGTTACTCTGAGGCGGGATTCTACGAGCAGTACTTC.

This sequence joins TRBV27 and TRBJ2-2, with 7 bases lining up with TRBD2. After removal of 10 bases from V and 5 bases from J, the junction contained 19 bases not matched to a gene. The germline gives CDR1 MNHEY, CDR2 SMNVEV (reference sequence). This CDR3 has 17 residues. The CDR3 DNA reads TGTGCCACCTCCAAATGGCGGGGAGGGGTAGGAACCGGGGAGCTGTTTTTT. Its protein product is CATSKWRGGVGTGELFF.

The CDR3, as DNA: TGTGCCAGCACCGCTAGCGGGAAGGGCACAGATACGCAGTATTTT. Residues: CASTASGKGTDTQYF. The chain uses TRBV7-9 and TRBJ2-3, with 9 bases lining up with TRBD2. The V gene's germline CDR1 is SEHNR and CDR2 FQNEAQ (reference sequence). The CDR3 is made up of 15 amino acids. V dropped 7 bases and J dropped 1; count of bases not matched to a gene: 6.

The chain uses TRBV7-2 and TRBJ2-3; 14 bases are a match to TRBD2. Germline V lookup: CDR1 SGHTA, CDR2 FQGNSA. The CDR3 is 18 residues long. J gave up 7 bases and V 4 bases, and 13 bases lay outside the gene matches. The CDR3 is CASSSPGLAGGSPYTQYF. CDR3 sequence (DNA): TGTGCCAGCAGCTCACCCGGACTAGCGGGAGGAAGTCCTTATACGCAGTATTTT.

In this sample, this clonotype turned up a few times. The rearrangement uses TRBV20-1 and TRBJ1-5; TRBD1 is a possible D gene (6 bases). V lost 5 bases and J 1 base, leaving 15 bases between the germline ends. Germline V gene data show CDR1 as DFQATT and CDR2 as SNEGSKA (reference sequence). The CDR3 loop spans 15 amino acids. CDR3 protein: CSAARRGGSNQPQHF. Written as DNA, the CDR3 is TGCAGTGCTGCTAGAAGGGGGGGAAGCAATCAGCCCCAGCATTTT.

J is TRBJ1-1 and V is TRBV7-2; D not certain. The CDR3 sequence is 14 residues long. Germline assignment: CDR1 SGHTA and CDR2 FQGNSA. V gave up 5 bases and J gave up 4 bases, with 14 bases separating them. The CDR3 coding sequence is TGTGCCAGCAGCCCCCTTGCCGGGAGCACTGAAGCTTTCTTT. Its translation is CASSPLAGSTEAFF.

The chain is built from TRBV28 and TRBJ1-5; D is undetermined. V lost 3 bases, J lost 2 bases, and 11 bases lay in between. CDR3 length equals 15 residues. Germline V gene data show CDR1 as MDHEN and CDR2 as SYDVKM. The CDR3 DNA is TGTGCCAGCAGTTTGGGGTTGATTGGCAATCAGCCCCAGCATTTT. It encodes CASSLGLIGNQPQHF.

V and J are TRBV20-1 and TRBJ1-5; D possibly corresponds to TRBD1 (5 bases). Per the germline V gene, CDR1 is DFQATT and CDR2 is SNEGSKA (reference sequence). The CDR3 consists of 14 residues. V shed 0 bases and J shed 7 bases, with 13 bases lying between them. The CDR3 nucleotides are TGCAGTGCTAGAGATGTGGCAGGGCGCCAGCCCCAGCATTTT. Its protein product is CSARDVAGRQPQHF.

The chain recombines TRBV7-2 with TRBJ2-7, with D maybe TRBD2 (5 bases). CDR3 length equals 15 residues. The germline gives CDR1 SGHTA, CDR2 FQGNSA. V was clipped by 4 bases and J by 0 bases, with 13 bases between them. This chain's CDR3 is CASSYGGRSSYEQYF. The CDR3 bases are TGTGCCAGCAGCTATGGAGGAAGGAGCTCCTACGAGCAGTACTTC. Supplemented by reference TRBV7-2 and TRBJ2-7, the full variable domain reads GAGVSQSPSNKVTEKGKDVELRCDPISGHTALYWYRQSLGQGLEFLIYFQGNSAPDKSGLPSDRFSAERTGGSVSTLTIQRTQQEDSAVYLCASSYGGRSSYEQYFGPGTRLTVT.

This sequence joins TRBV6-5 and TRBJ1-2, with a possible D match to TRBD1 (5 bases). Trimming shortened V by 2 bases and J by 7 bases, and 8 bases separated the two germline ends. The CDR3 covers 12 residues. CDR1 MNHEY and CDR2 SVGAGI come from the germline V gene. This CDR3 reads CASSYAGFGYTF. The CDR3 coding sequence is TGTGCCAGCAGTTACGCAGGGTTTGGCTACACCTTC.

The count of this clonotype is one. CDR3 sequence reads: CASSIADTDTQYF. As DNA, the CDR3 is TGTGCCAGTAGTATAGCGGACACAGATACGCAGTATTTT. This chain connects TRBV19 to TRBJ2-3; no firm D call. CDR3 size: 13 residues. Germline V lookup: CDR1 LNHDA, CDR2 SQIVND (reference sequence). Trimming removed 1 base at V and 2 bases at J, with 4 bases between.